This TCR beta chain is from a study of cytomegalovirus exposure and HLA in healthy donors. Study background: Genetic ancestry analysis placed about 84% of the 400 or so donors that were genotyped in the Caucasian-associated cluster. The study's findings and limits: Immune exposure information available was restricted to CMV serostatus. Among donors in an Asian-associated ancestry cluster, a later analysis reportedly found fewer N-insertions than the roughly 670-donor mean. The investigators catalogued some 150 TCR beta chains as cytomegalovirus-associated.

As for this clone: Its cognate antigen is unknown.

The PCR employed 60 Vbeta primers together with 13 Jbeta primers. The data were produced by immunoSEQ multiplex PCR, yet TCRdb's version contains in-frame clones alone and is incomplete. The table has some 96,000 clones, 64% seen once. The CDR3 covers 13 residues. Germline lookup yields CDR1 SEHNR and CDR2 FQNEAQ (reference sequence). V lost 1 base and J 6 bases, leaving 10 bases between the germline ends. The sequence was obtained from a man between 60 and 75 years old in good health and CMV-seronegative. The rearrangement uses TRBV7-9 and TRBJ2-7, with D perhaps matching TRBD1 (6 bases). The sample consisted of PBMCs. CDR3 loop: CASSLGTVGEQYF. The CDR3 DNA sequence: TGTGCCAGCAGCTTAGGGACAGTGGGCGAGCAGTACTTC. Together with reference TRBV7-9 and TRBJ2-7, the CDR3 gives the full variable domain: DTGVSQNPRHKITKRGQNVTFRCDPISEHNRLYWYRQTLGQGPEFLTYFQNEAQLEKSRLLSDRFSAERPKGSFSTLEIQRTEQGDSAMYLCASSLGTVGEQYFGPGTRLTVT.